The 30 T cell receptor beta chains listed next were all sequenced from one sample in a study of blood T cells in healthy people across ages. The second PCR ran about 6 to 12 cycles with a sample-barcoded 5' primer and J-beta primers. One entry per CDR3 protein results from TCRdb running MiXCR on the 5' RACE reads. The repertoire holds 600,000 to 1,000,000 distinct CDR3 sequences, with roughly 60% as singletons. The sequenced sample consisted of blood. Source of these receptors: a man under 40 in good health.

This clonotype was seen a handful of times. The CDR3 loop is CSVRTTSSYNEQFF. The CDR3, as DNA: TGCAGCGTTCGGACAACAAGCTCCTACAATGAGCAGTTCTTC. This chain uses TRBV29-1 with TRBJ2-1, with TRBD1 as a possible D gene (5 bases). This CDR3 is 14 amino acids long. In germline, CDR1 is SQVTM, CDR2 ANQGSEA. Trimming shortened V by 5 bases and J by 0 bases, and 11 bases separated the two germline ends.

The chain joins TRBV7-9 to TRBJ1-2; no reliable D call. Germline V gives CDR1 SEHNR, CDR2 FQNEAQ (reference sequence). V lost 5 bases and J 3 bases, leaving 25 bases between the germline ends. CDR3 length equals 18 residues. Here the CDR3 reads CASSPPTGTSPYHYGYTF. DNA of the CDR3: TGTGCCAGCAGCCCCCCCACGGGAACTTCCCCCTATCACTATGGCTACACCTTC.

The V gene is TRBV9, the J gene TRBJ2-1; 7 nucleotides match TRBD1. Germline values: CDR1 SGDLS, CDR2 YYNGEE. The junction had 9 bases not matched to a gene; V was cut back by 5 bases and J by 4 bases. There are 15 residues in the CDR3. The CDR3 reads CASSPTGAMYNEQFF. The CDR3 nucleotides read TGTGCCAGCAGTCCCACAGGGGCCATGTACAATGAGCAGTTCTTC.

V gene TRBV29-1 combines with J gene TRBJ2-7; 7 bases align to TRBD2. Trimming cost V 0 bases and J 5 bases; bases outside gene matches: 7. The V gene's germline CDR1 is SQVTM and CDR2 ANQGSEA. This CDR3 has 14 amino acids. The CDR3 bases are TGCAGCGTTGAAGATCCCGCGGGAGTCGACGAGCAGTACTTC. Amino acids: CSVEDPAGVDEQYF.

The chain recombines TRBV5-1 with TRBJ1-1; TRBD1 matches at 8 bases. The germline CDR1 and CDR2 sequences are SGHRS and YFSETQ. Germline trimming cut 3 bases from V and 5 bases from J; bases unmatched to any gene: 9. The CDR3 length is 15 residues. Here the CDR3 DNA reads TGCGCCAGCAGCTCCACCGGACAGGGAAGGACTGAAGCTTTCTTT. Its protein is CASSSTGQGRTEAFF.

The chain is built from TRBV7-9 and TRBJ1-2, with 9 bases matching TRBD1. The CDR3 is 13 residues long. J was trimmed by 8 bases and V by 5 bases; bases with no gene match: 6. CDR1 is SEHNR, CDR2 FQNEAQ, per germline (reference sequence). DNA for the CDR3: TGTGCCAGCAGCGTAGGGACAGGGAGAGGCTACACCTTC. Its protein is CASSVGTGRGYTF.

The chain carries TRBV6-2 or TRBV6-3 and TRBJ1-1, with no clear D. Looked up from germline, CDR1 is MNHEY and CDR2 is SVGEGT. The CDR3 is 12 amino acids. Trimming took off 5 bases at V and 4 bases at J, with 8 bases between the two ends. Here the CDR3 reads CASSRRGTEAFF. The CDR3 region has the DNA TGTGCCAGCAGTAGGCGAGGCACTGAAGCTTTCTTT.

This clonotype came up once. The chain employs TRBV2 and TRBJ2-6; D is uncertain. The V gene lost 4 bases and the J gene lost 2 bases, with 9 bases spanning the gap. CDR1 and CDR2 from the germline V gene are SNHLY and FYNNEI. There are 15 residues in the CDR3. CDR3 sequence (DNA): TGTGCCAGCAGTGTCCATATTCCTGGGGCCAACGTCCTGACTTTC. Its protein product is CASSVHIPGANVLTF.

Points on this clonotype: This sequence may be a read error, since a much larger clone differs from it by one base. The J gene is TRBJ2-1, the V gene TRBV6-5, with 9 positions matching TRBD1. Germline trimming cut 6 bases from V and 10 bases from J; bases unmatched to any gene: 10. The CDR3 consists of 14 residues. CDR1 is MNHEY and CDR2 is SVGAGI in the germline V gene. CDR3 protein: CASRLGQGTYEQFF. Written as DNA, the CDR3 is TGTGCCAGCAGGCTCGGACAGGGGACCTACGAGCAGTTCTTC.

The chain links TRBV25-1 to TRBJ2-5; D possibly corresponds to TRBD2 (6 bases). Germline CDR1 is MGHDK and CDR2 is SYGVNS. V shed 3 bases and J shed 5 bases, with 13 bases lying between them. CDR3 length equals 14 residues. In DNA, the CDR3 is TGTGCCAGCAGTGAGGCGACTAGTCCGGAGACCCAGTACTTC. Translating gives CASSEATSPETQYF.

This clonotype has only a few counts. This chain links TRBV25-1 with TRBJ2-7; D is possibly TRBD2 (6 bases). Germline V gene sequence: CDR1 MGHDK, CDR2 SYGVNS. The CDR3 extends over 14 amino acids. Trimming took off 4 bases at V and 4 bases at J, with 14 bases between the two ends. The CDR3 here is CASSARDSLYEQYF. CDR3 nucleotides: TGTGCCAGCAGTGCCCGGGACTCCTTGTACGAGCAGTACTTC.

A few counts support this clonotype. This may be a read error: a much more frequent sequence differs by one nucleotide. The gene calls are TRBV20-1 and TRBJ2-7, with TRBD1 matching over 9 bases. This CDR3 is 15 amino acids long. Germline V gives CDR1 DFQATT, CDR2 SNEGSKA (reference sequence). J gave up 7 bases and V 3 bases, and 13 bases lay outside the gene matches. The CDR3 here is CSASGTGTTYNEQYF. In nucleotides, the CDR3 is TGCAGTGCTAGCGGGACAGGGACCACCTACAATGAGCAGTACTTC.

The V call is TRBV27, the J call TRBJ2-5, with D possibly matching TRBD1 (6 bases). The CDR3 consists of 14 residues. V was shortened by 6 bases and J by 0 bases, with 11 bases between the two germline ends. Germline V CDR1 and CDR2: MNHEY, SMNVEV (reference sequence). The CDR3 DNA sequence: TGTGCCAGCAGCCCTAACAGGGACCAAGAGACCCAGTACTTC. Translated, it gives CASSPNRDQETQYF.

The genes are TRBV9 and TRBJ2-7; 9 bases agree with TRBD1. CDR1 SGDLS and CDR2 YYNGEE come from the germline V gene. V dropped 2 bases and J dropped 3; count of bases not matched to a gene: 6. The CDR3 runs 15 residues. CDR3 sequence (DNA): TGTGCCAGCAGCGTCGGGACAGGGACCGGCTACGAGCAGTACTTC. It translates to CASSVGTGTGYEQYF.

The genes are TRBV7-2 and TRBJ1-1; D is uncertain. CDR3 length: 16 amino acids. Trimming left V 6 bases short and J 1 base short, with 18 bases between. Germline values: CDR1 SGHTA, CDR2 FQGNSA. CDR3 residues: CASSPGRRAKNTEAFF. In DNA, the CDR3 is TGTGCCAGCAGTCCTGGACGGAGAGCAAAGAACACTGAAGCTTTCTTT.

The V gene is TRBV5-1, the J gene TRBJ2-1, with D maybe TRBD2 (6 bases). The CDR3 extends over 15 amino acids. In germline, CDR1 is SGHRS, CDR2 YFSETQ. V lost 5 bases to trimming and J lost 10 bases, with 22 bases between them. The CDR3 DNA reads TGCGCCAGCAGTCGTACCGGGACTGACCCTTACGAGCAGTTCTTC. Translated, it gives CASSRTGTDPYEQFF.

This chain links TRBV20-1 with TRBJ2-1; D is unresolved. V lost 4 bases, J lost 2 bases, and 18 bases lay in between. Germline V gene lookup returns CDR1 DFQATT and CDR2 SNEGSKA (reference sequence). This CDR3 region has 16 residues. The CDR3 DNA is TGCAGTGCTAAGAACGGACCACCTGGGGCCTACAATGAGCAGTTCTTC. Residues: CSAKNGPPGAYNEQFF.

The chain has TRBV29-1 and TRBJ2-7, with a possible D match to TRBD1 (6 bases). The CDR3 runs 15 residues. Trimming cost V 4 bases and J 0 bases, with 16 bases left between them. The germline gives CDR1 SQVTM, CDR2 ANQGSEA. The CDR3 sequence is CSVVSGVVSSYEQYF. The CDR3, as DNA: TGCAGCGTTGTTTCAGGGGTGGTAAGCTCCTACGAGCAGTACTTC.

The chain recombines TRBV20-1 with TRBJ2-3, with TRBD1 identical over 7 bases. The CDR3 loop spans 13 amino acids. The ends lost 6 bases at V and 3 bases at J; junction bases unmatched: 6. Germline V gives CDR1 DFQATT, CDR2 SNEGSKA (reference sequence). The chain's CDR3 is CSATAGGTDTQYF. The CDR3 DNA sequence: TGCAGTGCCACGGCAGGGGGTACAGATACGCAGTATTTT.

This clonotype was observed a few times. The chain combines TRBV20-1 with TRBJ2-3; maybe TRBD2 (5 bases). The CDR3 is 13 residues long. Germline-derived CDR1 and CDR2 are DFQATT and SNEGSKA (reference sequence). Trimming took off 5 bases at V and 4 bases at J, with 13 bases between the two ends. The CDR3 DNA sequence: TGCAGTGCTCGGGATCTGGAGGCAGATACGCAGTATTTT. It codes for CSARDLEADTQYF.

The chain carries TRBV29-1 and TRBJ2-1; D is ambiguous. The germline V and J ends were trimmed by 4 bases and 5 bases, with 9 bases remaining between them. Germline loops: CDR1 SQVTM, CDR2 ANQGSEA. The CDR3 is made up of 12 amino acids. The CDR3 DNA follows: TGCAGCGTTGCGGAGACCCACAATGAGCAGTTCTTC. Translating gives CSVAETHNEQFF.

The rearrangement links TRBV29-1 to TRBJ2-5, with D possibly called TRBD1 or TRBD2 (5 bases each). V was pared by 6 bases and J by 0 bases, with 14 bases between. CDR3 length: 14 residues. Looked up from germline, CDR1 is SQVTM and CDR2 is ANQGSEA. CDR3 DNA sequence: TGCAGCGTACCGGGGCAGGCCAACCAAGAGACCCAGTACTTC. Protein: CSVPGQANQETQYF.

This clonotype showed up just once. Sequence at one end of the junction differs from germline and may be a read error. This chain uses TRBV11-1 with TRBJ2-7; tentative D call: TRBD2 (6 bases). This CDR3 region has 15 residues. CDR1 and CDR2 from the germline V gene are SGHAT and FQDESV (reference sequence). The CDR3 reads CASSPRLVPYNEQYF. In nucleotides, the CDR3 is TGTGCCAGCAGCCCAAGACTAGTCCCTTACAATGAGCAGTACTTT.

Of note for this clonotype: An end of the junction differs from the germline gene, which may be a read error. V usage is TRBV12-3 or TRBV12-4 and J usage is TRBJ2-7; the D gene is possibly TRBD1 (6 bases). The CDR3 has 14 residues. The CDR3 region is CAGSFGQGGYERYF. CDR3 coding DNA: TGTGCCGGCAGTTTCGGCCAAGGGGGATACGAGCGGTACTTC.

The rearrangement uses TRBV10-1 and TRBJ2-5; maybe TRBD1 (6 bases). The CDR3 has 16 amino acids. V lost 0 bases and J 1 base, leaving 12 bases between the germline ends. CDR1 is WNHNN and CDR2 is SYGVQD in the germline V gene (reference sequence). The CDR3 region has the DNA TGCGCCAGCAGTGAGTCGAGGGACAACCTCCAAGAGACCCAGTACTTC. It is translated as CASSESRDNLQETQYF.

This clonotype has only one observation. The J gene is TRBJ2-3, the V gene TRBV12-3 or TRBV12-4; tentatively, D is TRBD1 (6 bases). This CDR3 comprises 15 residues. Deletions cut 6 bases from V and 4 bases from J, with 17 bases between. The CDR3 reads CASSPTDSYADTQYF. The CDR3 nucleotides are TGTGCCAGCAGCCCCACGGACAGCTACGCAGATACGCAGTATTTT.

The genes are TRBV7-2 and TRBJ2-5; D is unclear. CDR3 length: 14 residues. The V gene's germline CDR1 is SGHTA and CDR2 FQGNSA. Trimming removed 1 base at V and 0 bases at J, with 6 bases between. The CDR3 nucleotides are TGTGCCAGCAGCTTAGACATCCACCAAGAGACCCAGTACTTC. Protein product: CASSLDIHQETQYF. The whole variable domain, filled in from reference TRBV7-2 and TRBJ2-5, reads GAGVSQSPSNKVTEKGKDVELRCDPISGHTALYWYRQSLGQGLEFLIYFQGNSAPDKSGLPSDRFSAERTGGSVSTLTIQRTQQEDSAVYLCASSLDIHQETQYFGPGTRLLVL.

The chain recombines TRBV29-1 with TRBJ2-2; no clear D. V lost 4 bases and J lost 1, with 4 bases in between. Germline loops: CDR1 SQVTM, CDR2 ANQGSEA. The length of the CDR3 is 12 residues. CDR3 region: CSVAGNTGELFF. The CDR3, as DNA: TGCAGCGTTGCCGGGAACACCGGGGAGCTGTTTTTT.

This clonotype appeared a few times. V usage is TRBV7-2 and J usage is TRBJ2-7; TRBD1 aligns across 10 bases. With 5 bases clipped from V and 6 bases from J, the junction kept 13 bases outside the gene matches. CDR3 length: 16 residues. Germline V gives CDR1 SGHTA, CDR2 FQGNSA. The CDR3 nucleotides read TGTGCCAGCAGCACGAAGTTGGGGACAGGGGCCTCCGAGCAGTACTTC. This encodes CASSTKLGTGASEQYF.

There are a few counts of this clonotype. The chain has TRBV9 and TRBJ1-2; 7 bases align to TRBD1. This CDR3 comprises 15 residues. The J segment lost 2 bases and the V segment lost 4 bases, leaving 8 bases of the junction unmatched. Per germline, CDR1 SGDLS and CDR2 YYNGEE. CDR3 sequence (DNA): TGTGCCAGCAGCCCGACCGGGACAGTCAACTATGGCTACACCTTC. Residues: CASSPTGTVNYGYTF. Variable domain in full (rest from reference TRBV9 and TRBJ1-2): DSGVTQTPKHLITATGQRVTLRCSPRSGDLSVYWYQQSLDQGLQFLIQYYNGEERAKGNILERFSAQQFPDLHSELNLSSLELGDSALYFCASSPTGTVNYGYTFGSGTRLTVV.